This T cell receptor (beta chain) was observed in a study of shared clonotypes between healthy human individuals. The authors distributed each subset's genomic DNA evenly over several immunoSEQ plates. Data came from immunoSEQ multiplex PCR; TCRdb stores just in-frame clones and leaves some out. In the table there are 1.5 million to 2.5 million clones, 85% to 95% of which are singletons. CD45RO negativity and positive selection for CCR7 defined naive CD8 cells, a population that excluded terminally differentiated effector memory CD45RA+ cells. This CDR3 is built from 14 residues. V lost 0 bases and J lost 4, with 9 bases in between. Germline CDR1 is MNHEY and CDR2 is SMNVEV (reference sequence). This clone showed up just a few times.

What was sequenced was naive CD8+ T cells sorted from blood. V and J are TRBV27 and TRBJ1-1; D might be TRBD1 (6 bases). This TCR was recovered from a man aged 18 to 35 in good health. CDR3 nucleotide sequence: TGTGCCAGCAGTTTATCCGGCAGGGGCACTGAAGCTTTCTTT. Its translation is CASSLSGRGTEAFF.